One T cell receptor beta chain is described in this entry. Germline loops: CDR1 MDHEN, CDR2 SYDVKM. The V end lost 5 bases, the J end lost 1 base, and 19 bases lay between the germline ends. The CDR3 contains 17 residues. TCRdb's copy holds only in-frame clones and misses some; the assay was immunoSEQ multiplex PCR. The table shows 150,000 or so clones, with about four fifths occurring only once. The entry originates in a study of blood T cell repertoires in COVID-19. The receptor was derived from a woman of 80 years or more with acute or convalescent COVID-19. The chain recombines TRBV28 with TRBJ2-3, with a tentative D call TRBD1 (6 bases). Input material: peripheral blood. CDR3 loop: CASSPTPGGRGTDTQYF. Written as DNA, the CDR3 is TGTGCCAGCAGTCCCACCCCTGGGGGCAGGGGCACAGATACGCAGTATTTT. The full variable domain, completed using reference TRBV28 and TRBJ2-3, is DVKVTQSSRYLVKRTGEKVFLECVQDMDHENMFWYRQDPGLGLRLIYFSYDVKMKEKGDIPEGYSVSREKKERFSLILESASTNQTSMYLCASSPTPGGRGTDTQYFGPGTRLTVL.